These 30 T cell receptor beta chains share one sample of origin, sequenced in a study of CD8 T cells in Susac syndrome (dated by TCRdb to the late 2010s). The library was produced with the immunoSEQ multiplex PCR assay. RNA was extracted using the RNeasy kit, and about 0.5 to 1 ug of the RNA was reverse transcribed with random hexamers. The raw public reads went through TCRdb reprocessing: fastp at Q25, MiXCR clone calling, in-frame beta chains kept. Each CDR3 protein gets just one entry, which takes the most common genes and DNA from the rows behind it. The sample data list roughly 220,000 distinct CDR3 sequences, and over 90% of these were observed just once. 0.15% to 0.2% of the sample is taken by the ten largest. Material for sequencing was CD4+ T cells from PBMCs. The source of these receptors is a human donor with Susac syndrome.

The chain joins TRBV20-1 to TRBJ1-5; TRBD1 might be the D (6 bases). Trimming took 6 bases from V and 3 from J, leaving 9 bases between them. Germline assignment: CDR1 DFQATT and CDR2 SNEGSKA (reference sequence). The CDR3 is 12 residues long. Here the CDR3 DNA reads TGCAGTGCGGGGACATTCAATCAGCCCCAGCATTTT. As protein: CSAGTFNQPQHF.

The rearrangement joins TRBV4-2 to TRBJ2-1, with TRBD1 identical over 7 bases. The V segment lost 0 bases and the J segment 6 bases; nucleotides outside the gene matches: 8. This CDR3 spans 16 amino acids. Looked up from germline, CDR1 is LGHNA and CDR2 is YNFKEQ. The CDR3 loop is CASSQEPQGISNEQFF. DNA of the CDR3: TGTGCCAGCAGCCAAGAACCACAGGGGATTAGCAATGAGCAGTTCTTC.

This chain joins TRBV6-6 and TRBJ2-7; the D gene could be TRBD1 or TRBD2 (5 bases each). This CDR3 region has 14 residues. Looked up from germline, CDR1 is MNHNY and CDR2 is SVGAGI (reference sequence). V was cut by 2 bases and J by 0 bases, with 8 bases left in between. The CDR3 protein is CASSYEGPSYEQYF. The DNA of the CDR3 is TGTGCCAGCAGTTACGAGGGACCCTCCTACGAGCAGTACTTC.

The chain combines TRBV9 with TRBJ1-6, with a weak D call TRBD1 (5 bases). The CDR3 is made up of 17 amino acids. Between the trimmed V and J ends, which lost 0 bases and 7 bases, there was a span of 17 bases. CDR1 and CDR2 from the germline V gene are SGDLS and YYNGEE. CDR3: CASSVARGDRTNSPLHF. Written as DNA, the CDR3 is TGTGCCAGCAGCGTAGCTAGAGGAGACAGAACAAATTCACCCCTCCACTTT.

The chain uses TRBV15 and TRBJ1-6; D is uncertain. V lost 0 bases and J lost 2, with 8 bases in between. The CDR3 runs 16 residues. The germline V gene encodes CDR1 LNHNV and CDR2 YYDKDF (reference sequence). CDR3 region: CATSRETGPYNSPLHF. The CDR3 DNA reads as TGTGCCACCAGCAGAGAGACTGGGCCCTATAATTCACCCCTCCACTTT. Together with reference TRBV15 and TRBJ1-6, the CDR3 gives the full variable domain: DAMVIQNPRYQVTQFGKPVTLSCSQTLNHNVMYWYQQKSSQAPKLLFHYYDKDFNNEADTPDNFQSRRPNTSFCFLDIRSPGLGDTAMYLCATSRETGPYNSPLHFGNGTRLTVT.

The chain links TRBV29-1 to TRBJ2-3, with TRBD1 as a possible D gene (5 bases). Germline V CDR1 and CDR2: SQVTM, ANQGSEA. V was pared by 6 bases and J by 3 bases, with 10 bases between. The CDR3 has 12 residues. The CDR3 nucleotides are TGCAGCGTCCAGGGTCGGACAGATACGCAGTATTTT. As protein: CSVQGRTDTQYF.

V usage is TRBV12-3 or TRBV12-4 and J usage is TRBJ2-1, with D unclear. V dropped 2 bases and J dropped 10 bases, with 9 bases sitting between them. The CDR3 length is 12 residues. The CDR3 DNA sequence: TGTGCCAGCAGTTTACATATTCGAGAGCAGTTCTTC. Translation: CASSLHIREQFF.

The chain is built from TRBV20-1 and TRBJ2-7; 8 bases fit TRBD1. CDR1 DFQATT and CDR2 SNEGSKA come from the germline V gene (reference sequence). The V gene end was trimmed by 5 bases and the J gene end by 3 bases; junction bases not matched to a gene: 6. The CDR3 totals 13 residues. The CDR3 loop reads CSAARTGIYEQYF. CDR3 sequence (DNA): TGCAGTGCTGCTCGGACAGGGATCTACGAGCAGTACTTC.

The CDR3 spells CASSPLDRGGSYEQYF. CDR3 DNA sequence: TGTGCCAGCAGTCCCCTGGATCGCGGGGGGTCCTACGAGCAGTACTTC. The rearrangement joins TRBV27 to TRBJ2-7; the match to TRBD2 covers 8 bases. CDR1 is MNHEY and CDR2 is SMNVEV in the germline V gene (reference sequence). The CDR3 is 16 residues long. V was pared by 5 bases and J by 1 base, with 10 bases of the junction left unmatched.

The CDR3 loop reads CASSIGQGDQPQHF. The CDR3, as DNA: TGCGCCAGCAGCATAGGACAGGGAGACCAGCCCCAGCATTTT. This chain links TRBV5-1 with TRBJ1-5; 8 bases map to TRBD1. After removal of 4 bases from V and 7 bases from J, the junction contained 7 bases not matched to a gene. CDR1 and CDR2 from the germline V gene are SGHRS and YFSETQ. CDR3 length: 14 amino acids. Full variable domain (missing parts from reference TRBV5-1 and TRBJ1-5): KAGVTQTPRYLIKTRGQQVTLSCSPISGHRSVSWYQQTPGQGLQFLFEYFSETQRNKGNFPGRFSGRQFSNSRSEMNVSTLELGDSALYLCASSIGQGDQPQHFGDGTRLSIL.

The rearrangement links TRBV28 to TRBJ2-1, with D perhaps being TRBD1 or TRBD2 (6 bases each). From germline, CDR1 is MDHEN and CDR2 SYDVKM. The CDR3 sequence is 14 residues long. The V gene lost 8 bases and the J gene lost 5 bases, with 16 bases spanning the gap. CDR3 nucleotides: TGTGCCAGCGCCTTAGGGGGGTCAAACAATGAGCAGTTCTTC. Amino acids: CASALGGSNNEQFF. Filled out from reference TRBV28 and TRBJ2-1, the complete variable domain reads DVKVTQSSRYLVKRTGEKVFLECVQDMDHENMFWYRQDPGLGLRLIYFSYDVKMKEKGDIPEGYSVSREKKERFSLILESASTNQTSMYLCASALGGSNNEQFFGPGTRLTVL.

This clonotype was seen only once. This chain links TRBV6-2 or TRBV6-3 with TRBJ1-1, with a weak D call TRBD1 (5 bases). The CDR3 has 16 residues. Trimming removed 5 bases at V and 1 base at J, with 17 bases between. Per germline, CDR1 MNHEY and CDR2 SVGEGT. The CDR3 nucleotides are TGTGCCAGCAGTGGGCGGTTGGGGGGACCGAACACTGAAGCTTTCTTT. Translation: CASSGRLGGPNTEAFF.

The chain has TRBV9 and TRBJ1-2; perhaps TRBD1 as D (5 bases). Germline CDR1 reads SGDLS; CDR2 reads YYNGEE. This CDR3 contains 13 residues. V gave up 4 bases and J gave up 5 bases, with 12 bases separating them. The CDR3 nucleotides read TGTGCCAGCAGCCCCGGGGGGTTATATGGCTACACCTTC. Translating gives CASSPGGLYGYTF.

The chain links TRBV6-1 to TRBJ2-7; D gene ambiguous. The V end was cut by 6 bases, the J end by 2 bases, with 5 bases between. This CDR3 region has 11 residues. CDR1 and CDR2 from the germline V gene are MNHNS and SASEGT. CDR3 region: CASRATYEQYF. In nucleotides, the CDR3 is TGTGCCAGCAGGGCGACCTACGAGCAGTACTTC.

This sequence joins TRBV7-2 and TRBJ2-1, with D tentatively TRBD2 (6 bases). Germline V gives CDR1 SGHTA, CDR2 FQGNSA. V dropped 0 bases and J dropped 0 bases, with 6 bases sitting between them. This CDR3 comprises 15 residues. The DNA for the CDR3 is TGTGCCAGCAGCTTAGCGGACTACTCCTACAATGAGCAGTTCTTC. It is translated as CASSLADYSYNEQFF.

The rearrangement joins TRBV14 to TRBJ2-1, with D hard to call. In germline, CDR1 is SGHDN, CDR2 FVKESK. The CDR3 totals 15 residues. V lost 3 bases and J 0 bases, leaving 9 bases between the germline ends. CDR3 region: CASSQTYSSYNEQFF. CDR3 in DNA: TGTGCCAGCAGCCAGACGTATAGCTCCTACAATGAGCAGTTCTTC.

The rearrangement links TRBV20-1 to TRBJ1-6; D is unresolved. Germline V gene lookup returns CDR1 DFQATT and CDR2 SNEGSKA (reference sequence). Trimming took 3 bases from V and 2 from J, leaving 8 bases between them. The length of the CDR3 is 14 residues. The CDR3 DNA sequence: TGCAGTGCTAGCTCCGGGACCTATAATTCACCCCTCCACTTT. The encoded protein is CSASSGTYNSPLHF.

This CDR3 is CSATTGKDEKLFF. The CDR3 DNA sequence: TGCAGTGCGACGACAGGGAAGGACGAAAAACTGTTTTTT. This rearrangement joins TRBV20-1 to TRBJ1-4, with 7 bases matching TRBD1. Germline V gene lookup returns CDR1 DFQATT and CDR2 SNEGSKA (reference sequence). This CDR3 contains 13 residues. Losses at the gene ends were 6 bases for V and 8 bases for J; bases not matched to a gene: 9.

This sequence joins TRBV9 and TRBJ2-7, with 9 nucleotides matching TRBD2. This CDR3 has 14 residues. With 1 base clipped from V and 5 bases from J, the junction kept 4 bases outside the gene matches. The V gene's germline CDR1 is SGDLS and CDR2 YYNGEE. CDR3 DNA: TGTGCCAGCAGCGTATCTAGCGGGGCCCACGAGCAGTACTTC. Amino acids: CASSVSSGAHEQYF.

V usage is TRBV30 and J usage is TRBJ2-1; D may be TRBD1 or TRBD2 (6 bases each). V was clipped by 1 base and J by 6 bases, with 19 bases between them. Germline V CDR1 and CDR2: GTSNPN, SVGIG (reference sequence). The CDR3 totals 16 residues. The CDR3: CAWSAGAILVGNEQFF. The CDR3 DNA sequence: TGTGCCTGGAGTGCGGGGGCCATACTTGTCGGCAATGAGCAGTTCTTC.

The chain recombines TRBV19 with TRBJ1-6; no firm D call. Trimming stripped 6 bases from V and 10 bases from J, with 16 bases between. Germline V gene sequence: CDR1 LNHDA, CDR2 SQIVND (reference sequence). This CDR3 is built from 14 residues. The CDR3 loop is CASRAGRADSPLHF. The CDR3 region has the DNA TGTGCCAGTAGGGCCGGACGGGCAGACTCACCCCTCCACTTT.

The CDR3 DNA reads as TGCAGTGCCACGCTACCCACAGGGGGCAATAAACAGTACTTC. It encodes CSATLPTGGNKQYF. The chain combines TRBV20-1 with TRBJ2-4, with 9 bases aligning to TRBD1. The V segment lost 6 bases and the J segment 13 bases; nucleotides outside the gene matches: 16. This CDR3 region has 14 residues. Germline CDR1 is DFQATT and CDR2 is SNEGSKA (reference sequence).

The chain links TRBV14 to TRBJ2-1, with 9 bases identical to TRBD2. The J segment lost 7 bases and the V segment lost 0 bases, leaving 7 bases of the junction unmatched. Germline assignment: CDR1 SGHDN and CDR2 FVKESK. This CDR3 contains 16 residues. For the CDR3, the DNA is TGTGCCAGCAGCCAAGACCCCTGGCGGGGGGGGAATGAGCAGTTCTTC. Translation gives CASSQDPWRGGNEQFF.

The rearrangement links TRBV18 to TRBJ1-4, with D uncertain. CDR3 length equals 13 residues. Per the germline V gene, CDR1 is KGHSH and CDR2 is LQKENI. V was clipped by 10 bases and J by 6 bases, with 15 bases between them. Written as DNA, the CDR3 is TGTGCCACCACATGGATGGATGATGAAAAACTGTTTTTT. Protein: CATTWMDDEKLFF.

This chain links TRBV12-3 or TRBV12-4 with TRBJ2-2; TRBD1 or TRBD2 may be the D gene (6 bases each). CDR3 length: 15 amino acids. Trimming left V 1 base short and J 4 bases short, with 10 bases between. CDR3 bases: TGTGCCAGCAGTTTAGGGGGGGCCGGCACCGGGGAGCTGTTTTTT. It specifies CASSLGGAGTGELFF.

The V and J genes are TRBV12-3 or TRBV12-4 and TRBJ2-2; D not resolved. This CDR3 has 13 residues. V was clipped by 3 bases and J by 4 bases, with 6 bases between them. The DNA for the CDR3 is TGTGCCAGCAGTTTCTACCTCACCGGGGAGCTGTTTTTT. This gives the protein CASSFYLTGELFF.

The chain uses TRBV6-1 and TRBJ1-2; D remains unclear. The V end lost 7 bases, the J end lost 0 bases, and 12 bases lay between the germline ends. This CDR3 is built from 14 residues. Germline V gene sequence: CDR1 MNHNS, CDR2 SASEGT. The DNA of the CDR3 is TGTGCCAGCACCCCCGGAGGGTCTAACTATGGCTACACCTTC. Translating it yields CASTPGGSNYGYTF.

The V call is TRBV20-1, the J call TRBJ1-6; possibly TRBD1 for D (5 bases). This CDR3 contains 14 residues. V was pared by 3 bases and J by 9 bases, with 15 bases between. CDR1 is DFQATT, CDR2 SNEGSKA, per germline (reference sequence). CDR3 in amino acids: CSASWGRASSPLHF. The CDR3 DNA reads TGCAGTGCTAGCTGGGGCAGGGCAAGTTCACCCCTCCACTTT.

This chain joins TRBV20-1 and TRBJ1-4; 8 bases are shared with TRBD1. The CDR3 runs 16 residues. The germline V gene has CDR1 DFQATT and CDR2 SNEGSKA (reference sequence). The junction had 14 bases not matched to a gene; V was cut back by 3 bases and J by 8 bases. The CDR3 sequence: CSASPSLLTGVEKLFF. CDR3 in DNA: TGCAGTGCTAGCCCCTCTCTGTTGACAGGGGTGGAAAAACTGTTTTTT.

CDR3 amino acids: CASSASTGTGGWGRTF. The CDR3 nucleotides are TGTGCCAGCAGCGCATCTACCGGGACAGGTGGCTGGGGACGCACCTTC. The V and J genes are TRBV9 and TRBJ1-2; TRBD1 agrees at 8 bases. The length of the CDR3 is 16 residues. CDR1 is SGDLS and CDR2 is YYNGEE in the germline V gene. The junction had 20 bases not matched to a gene; V was cut back by 3 bases and J by 13 bases.